The clone carrying this TCR beta chain came up once. Trimming removed 1 base from V and 2 bases from J; junction bases left unmatched: 2. Germline CDR1 and CDR2: LGHNA and YNFKEQ. The CDR3 runs 15 residues. Clones were sequenced by immunoSEQ multiplex PCR, and TCRdb holds only the in-frame ones, with some missing. The sample has around 80,000 clones, under 99% seen once. The source of the sample is a study of technical replicates of blood from four donors. Sequencing was done on a sample of T cells isolated from PBMCs. V and J are TRBV4-2 and TRBJ2-7; TRBD2 aligns across 10 bases. This sequence originates from a human donor in good health. In nucleotides, the CDR3 is TGTGCCAGCAGCCAAGGGCTAGCGGGAGCCTACGAGCAGTACTTC. Its translation: CASSQGLAGAYEQYF.